Shown below are 19 T cell receptor beta chains from a single sample sequenced in a study of control samples from healthy donors and cancer patients. Here immunoSEQ multiplex PCR was the method, and the copy in TCRdb shows in-frame clones only, minus some. The table has 90,000 to 95,000 clones, around four fifths seen once. The sequenced material came from blood. The receptors stem from a man younger than 40 in good health.

The chain couples TRBV5-1 to TRBJ1-2; 9 nucleotides agree with TRBD1. The length of the CDR3 is 13 residues. From germline, CDR1 is SGHRS and CDR2 YFSETQ. Trimming at V came to 4 bases and at J to 7 bases, leaving 5 bases not matched to a gene. CDR3 in DNA: TGCGCCAGCAGCCTCCCGGACAGGGGTGGCTACACCTTC. Translated: CASSLPDRGGYTF.

The chain uses TRBV19 and TRBJ2-5; no firm D call. The germline V gene has CDR1 LNHDA and CDR2 SQIVND (reference sequence). This CDR3 has 14 amino acids. V was clipped by 0 bases and J by 2 bases, with 7 bases between them. The CDR3 region is CASSIDLVQETQYF. CDR3 nucleotide sequence: TGTGCCAGTAGTATAGACCTAGTTCAAGAGACCCAGTACTTC.

This clone has more than one count but fewer than ten. The CDR3 nucleotides read TGTGCCAGCAGCCATCAAGTTTCCGACAGGGCCAAAAACATTCAGTACTTC. As protein: CASSHQVSDRAKNIQYF. The chain couples TRBV7-9 to TRBJ2-4; tentative D call: TRBD1 (6 bases). CDR1 SEHNR and CDR2 FQNEAQ come from the germline V gene (reference sequence). The CDR3 is 17 residues long. Between the trimmed V and J ends, which lost 5 bases and 1 base, there was a span of 18 bases.

This chain uses TRBV9 with TRBJ2-2; TRBD1 agrees at 9 bases. The J segment lost 7 bases and the V segment lost 2 bases, leaving 9 bases of the junction unmatched. CDR3 size: 16 residues. Germline lookup yields CDR1 SGDLS and CDR2 YYNGEE. The CDR3 loop is CASSVEQGARNGELFF. The CDR3 nucleotides read TGTGCCAGCAGCGTGGAACAGGGGGCGCGAAACGGGGAGCTGTTTTTT.

J is TRBJ2-7 and V is TRBV5-6; D may be TRBD1 (5 bases). Trimming removed 5 bases at V and 1 base at J, with 7 bases between. In germline, CDR1 is SGHDT, CDR2 YYEEEE. The CDR3 length is 12 residues. CDR3 in DNA: TGTGCCAGCAGTAAGGGGTCCTACGAGCAGTACTTC. Translation gives CASSKGSYEQYF.

This clone showed up just once. The chain uses TRBV2 and TRBJ1-6, with TRBD1 identical over 8 bases. CDR3 length: 15 residues. The V gene's germline CDR1 is SNHLY and CDR2 FYNNEI. After removal of 3 bases from V and 3 bases from J, the junction contained 1 base not matched to a gene. DNA for the CDR3: TGTGCCAGCAGTGACGACAGGGGCTATAATTCACCCCTCCACTTT. It is translated as CASSDDRGYNSPLHF.

This clone was counted between two and nine times. The rearrangement joins TRBV5-5 to TRBJ1-2, with unresolved D. The V and J ends lost 2 bases and 7 bases respectively, with 12 bases between them. Germline assignment: CDR1 SGHKS and CDR2 YYEKEE (reference sequence). The CDR3 contains 13 residues. The CDR3 DNA follows: TGTGCCAGCAGCTTAGACGGTAATATTGGCTACACCTTC. Translation gives CASSLDGNIGYTF.

This chain connects TRBV29-1 to TRBJ1-1, with D maybe TRBD1 (6 bases). Per germline, CDR1 SQVTM and CDR2 ANQGSEA. V lost 3 bases and J 1 base, leaving 6 bases between the germline ends. The CDR3 is made up of 12 amino acids. Written as DNA, the CDR3 is TGCAGCGTTGAGGGACAGAACACTGAAGCTTTCTTT. Translation: CSVEGQNTEAFF. Full variable domain (remainder filled in from reference TRBV29-1 and TRBJ1-1): SAVISQKPSRDICQRGTSLTIQCQVDSQVTMMFWYRQQPGQSLTLIATANQGSEATYESGFVIDKFPISRPNLTFSTLTVSNMSPEDSSIYLCSVEGQNTEAFFGQGTRLTVV.

The chain links TRBV6-6 to TRBJ2-1; perhaps TRBD1 as D (7 bases). CDR3 size: 15 residues. V lost 4 bases, J lost 5 bases, and 15 bases lay in between. Germline values: CDR1 MNHNY, CDR2 SVGAGI (reference sequence). The CDR3 DNA sequence: TGTGCCAGCAGTTGGGGGGACAGTTCAAACAATGAGCAGTTCTTC. It is translated as CASSWGDSSNNEQFF.

The chain combines TRBV7-9 with TRBJ1-5, with a tentative D call TRBD1 (6 bases). The CDR3 covers 14 residues. The germline V and J ends were trimmed by 3 bases and 5 bases, with 11 bases remaining between them. Per the germline V gene, CDR1 is SEHNR and CDR2 is FQNEAQ (reference sequence). The CDR3 sequence: CASSFSKGDQPQHF. As DNA, the CDR3 is TGTGCCAGCAGCTTCTCGAAGGGGGATCAGCCCCAGCATTTT.

The genes are TRBV5-5 and TRBJ2-2; weak D call: TRBD1 (6 bases). CDR3 length equals 16 residues. Trimming cost V 3 bases and J 0 bases, with 12 bases left between them. Per germline, CDR1 SGHKS and CDR2 YYEKEE (reference sequence). The CDR3 is CASSSARGPNTGELFF. In nucleotides, the CDR3 is TGTGCCAGCAGCTCAGCCAGGGGCCCGAACACCGGGGAGCTGTTTTTT.

The rearrangement uses TRBV3-1 (or the pseudogene TRBV3-2) and TRBJ2-1; D is possibly TRBD1 (6 bases). Germline-derived CDR1 and CDR2 are LGHDT and YNNKEL (reference sequence). The CDR3 extends over 13 amino acids. Deletions cut 2 bases from V and 12 bases from J, with 14 bases between. CDR3 sequence reads: CASSQRQGNGQFF. The CDR3 nucleotides read TGTGCCAGCAGCCAACGTCAGGGGAACGGGCAGTTCTTC.

The V and J genes are TRBV4-1 and TRBJ1-2; TRBD1 matches 9 bases. V dropped 0 bases and J dropped 5; count of bases not matched to a gene: 4. The CDR3 totals 15 residues. Per the germline V gene, CDR1 is MGHRA and CDR2 is YSYEKL. CDR3 sequence: CASSQDTGTGYGYTF. The CDR3 DNA is TGCGCCAGCAGCCAAGATACCGGGACAGGGTATGGCTACACCTTC.

V gene TRBV6-5 combines with J gene TRBJ1-1; TRBD1 matches at 7 bases. J lost 8 bases, V lost 5 bases, and 11 bases had no gene match. Looked up from germline, CDR1 is MNHEY and CDR2 is SVGAGI. The CDR3 has 14 residues. The CDR3 nucleotides read TGTGCCAGCAGTAGCCGGGACAGATCGCTCGAAGCTTTCTTT. Translated, it gives CASSSRDRSLEAFF.

The V call is TRBV5-1, the J call TRBJ2-5, with D possibly matching TRBD1 (5 bases). V lost 0 bases and J 2 bases, leaving 11 bases between the germline ends. This CDR3 comprises 15 residues. Germline V lookup: CDR1 SGHRS, CDR2 YFSETQ. CDR3 in DNA: TGCGCCAGCAGCTTGGGGTCCCAGGGACAAGAGACCCAGTACTTC. Its protein is CASSLGSQGQETQYF. The whole variable domain, filled in from reference TRBV5-1 and TRBJ2-5, reads KAGVTQTPRYLIKTRGQQVTLSCSPISGHRSVSWYQQTPGQGLQFLFEYFSETQRNKGNFPGRFSGRQFSNSRSEMNVSTLELGDSALYLCASSLGSQGQETQYFGPGTRLLVL.

The genes are TRBV6-5 and TRBJ2-7, with 7 bases fitting TRBD2. Germline trimming cut 7 bases from V and 2 bases from J; bases unmatched to any gene: 11. This CDR3 is 15 amino acids long. Germline CDR1 MNHEY, CDR2 SVGAGI. The CDR3 spells CASTPAGGGPYEQYF. CDR3 sequence (DNA): TGTGCCAGCACCCCCGCGGGCGGGGGTCCCTACGAGCAGTACTTC.

This rearrangement joins TRBV5-1 to TRBJ1-1, with D tentatively TRBD1 (5 bases). The CDR3 runs to 14 residues. Trimming pared 4 bases from V and 4 bases from J, leaving 14 bases between. The germline V gene has CDR1 SGHRS and CDR2 YFSETQ. Here the CDR3 DNA reads TGCGCCAGCAGCCCGGACATATTGGTCACTGAAGCTTTCTTT. Translated, it gives CASSPDILVTEAFF.

V gene TRBV9 combines with J gene TRBJ2-1, with 8 bases identical to TRBD1. V shed 3 bases, J shed 7 bases, and the junction held 3 bases outside the gene matches. Germline assignment: CDR1 SGDLS and CDR2 YYNGEE. The CDR3 contains 13 residues. The CDR3 spells CASSGDRINEQFF. CDR3 coding DNA: TGTGCCAGCAGCGGGGACAGGATAAATGAGCAGTTCTTC.

The chain uses TRBV6-6 and TRBJ2-3, with D unclear. Trimming left V 6 bases short and J 2 bases short, with 3 bases between. The CDR3 totals 11 residues. The V gene's germline CDR1 is MNHNY and CDR2 SVGAGI (reference sequence). The CDR3 loop reads CASRHTDTQYF. DNA for the CDR3: TGTGCCAGCAGACACACAGATACGCAGTATTTT.